These T cell receptor beta chains were read from a single sample in a study of cytomegalovirus exposure and HLA in healthy donors. Assay: immunoSEQ multiplex PCR; the TCRdb copy retains only in-frame clones and omits some. The data show approximately 140,000 clones, roughly 83% seen once. The sequencing input was PBMCs. Every receptor here comes from a female donor in good health and CMV-seronegative. Both conserved end residues are part of each CDR3. A D gene is named only where the DNA matches it firmly. Rows give clone size only sometimes, using once, few, many, or a class for an expanded clone.

size: .; V: TRBV29-1; J: TRBJ1-2; D: TRBD1; CDR3: CSVGQGGYGYTF; DNA: TGCAGCGTTGGACAGGGCGGGTATGGCTACACCTTC
size: .; V: TRBV10-3; J: TRBJ1-1; D: .; CDR3: CAISATGNTEAFF; DNA: TGTGCCATCAGTGCAACAGGGAACACTGAAGCTTTCTTT
size: .; V: TRBV7-9; J: TRBJ1-1; D: TRBD1; CDR3: CASSSMDRDTEAFF; DNA: TGTGCCAGCAGCTCCATGGACAGGGACACTGAAGCTTTCTTT
size: .; V: TRBV4-3; J: TRBJ2-6; D: .; CDR3: CASSHRGAGANVLTF; DNA: TGCGCCAGCAGCCACAGAGGTGCCGGGGCCAACGTCCTGACTTTC
size: .; V: TRBV6-5; J: TRBJ2-1; D: TRBD2; CDR3: CASSYAGVNEQFF; DNA: TGTGCCAGCAGTTACGCGGGGGTTAATGAGCAGTTCTTC
size: .; V: TRBV27; J: TRBJ1-2; D: .; CDR3: CASSLRVPNYGYTF; DNA: TGTGCCAGCAGTTTAAGAGTGCCGAACTATGGCTACACCTTC
size: .; V: TRBV6-6; J: TRBJ1-1; D: .; CDR3: CASGRGPDTEAFF; DNA: TGTGCCAGCGGGCGGGGGCCGGACACTGAAGCTTTCTTT
size: .; V: TRBV5-1; J: TRBJ1-5; D: .; CDR3: CASSLSLGRGQPQHF; DNA: TGCGCCAGCAGCTTGTCGCTGGGGCGAGGTCAGCCCCAGCATTTT
size: .; V: TRBV12-5; J: TRBJ1-1; D: TRBD1; CDR3: CASGLGQGNTEAFF; DNA: TGTGCTAGTGGGCTGGGACAGGGGAACACTGAAGCTTTCTTT
size: .; V: TRBV2; J: TRBJ1-2; D: TRBD1; CDR3: CASSPDRNYGYTF; DNA: TGTGCCAGCAGTCCGGACAGGAACTATGGCTACACCTTC
size: few; V: TRBV7-2; J: TRBJ1-6; D: .; CDR3: CASSSQAGSSYNSPLHF; DNA: TGTGCCAGCAGCTCACAGGCGGGGAGCTCCTATAATTCACCCCTCCACTTT
size: .; V: TRBV9; J: TRBJ2-3; D: .; CDR3: CASSGGLLTDTQYF; DNA: TGTGCCAGCAGCGGGGGCCTCTTGACAGATACGCAGTATTTT
size: .; V: TRBV10-3; J: TRBJ2-1; D: TRBD2; CDR3: CAITRDYQSSYNEQFF; DNA: TGTGCCATCACACGGGACTACCAAAGCTCCTACAATGAGCAGTTCTTC
size: once; V: TRBV7-2; J: TRBJ1-2; D: TRBD1; CDR3: CASSQTGDRGREGYTF; DNA: TGTGCCAGCAGCCAAACTGGGGACAGGGGGCGGGAGGGCTACACCTTC
size: .; V: TRBV5-4; J: TRBJ2-7; D: TRBD2; CDR3: CASSTWGLAGGPGEQYF; DNA: TGTGCCAGCAGCACCTGGGGACTAGCGGGAGGGCCGGGCGAGCAGTACTTC
size: .; V: TRBV5-1; J: TRBJ2-7; D: .; CDR3: CASNPQAGHTYYEQYF; DNA: TGCGCCAGCAACCCTCAGGCAGGGCATACCTACTACGAGCAGTACTTC
size: .; V: TRBV10-3; J: TRBJ2-7; D: .; CDR3: CAISESTGSYEQYF; DNA: TGTGCCATCAGTGAGTCGACGGGGAGTTACGAGCAGTACTTC
size: once; V: TRBV6-5; J: TRBJ2-1; D: .; CDR3: CASRPSVDEQFF; DNA: TGCGCCAGCAGACCTAGCGTCGATGAGCAGTTCTTC
size: .; V: TRBV19; J: TRBJ1-5; D: .; CDR3: CASLMGRNQPQHF; DNA: TGTGCCAGCCTCATGGGGAGAAATCAGCCCCAGCATTTT
size: once; V: TRBV28; J: TRBJ2-5; D: .; CDR3: CASSQDGKGRTQYF; DNA: TGTGCCAGCAGTCAGGACGGGAAAGGAAGGACCCAGTACTTC
size: .; V: TRBV13; J: TRBJ2-7; D: TRBD1; CDR3: CASSTRSGTASYEQYF; DNA: TGTGCCAGCAGCACACGATCCGGGACAGCAAGCTACGAGCAGTACTTC
size: .; V: TRBV4-3; J: TRBJ1-2; D: .; CDR3: CASRPEGWGGYTF; DNA: TGCGCCAGCAGGCCGGAGGGCTGGGGTGGCTACACCTTC
size: .; V: TRBV2; J: TRBJ1-4; D: .; CDR3: CASLGSRNLNEKLFF; DNA: TGTGCCAGCTTAGGGAGCCGGAACCTTAATGAAAAACTGTTTTTT
size: .; V: TRBV6-6; J: TRBJ1-1; D: TRBD1; CDR3: CASSKTGLEGNTEAFF; DNA: TGTGCCAGCAGCAAGACAGGGCTTGAGGGGAACACTGAAGCTTTCTTT
size: few; V: TRBV4-1; J: TRBJ2-3; D: TRBD2; CDR3: CASSQQTSGRDTDTQYF; DNA: TGCGCCAGCAGCCAACAGACTAGCGGGAGGGACACAGATACGCAGTATTTT
size: .; V: TRBV9; J: TRBJ1-2; D: .; CDR3: CASSPGLIYGYTF; DNA: TGTGCCAGCAGCCCAGGACTGATCTATGGCTACACCTTC
size: few; V: TRBV6-5; J: TRBJ1-2; D: TRBD1; CDR3: CASSYRQPGQGGGYTF; DNA: TGTGCCAGCAGTTACCGCCAACCGGGACAGGGGGGTGGCTACACCTTC
size: .; V: TRBV7-9; J: TRBJ2-7; D: TRBD2; CDR3: CASSFGGSSYEQYF; DNA: TGTGCCAGCAGCTTCGGGGGGAGCTCCTACGAGCAGTACTTC
size: .; V: TRBV11-2; J: TRBJ2-7; D: .; CDR3: CASSLGAVEQYF; DNA: TGTGCCAGCAGCTTAGGAGCTGTCGAGCAGTACTTC
size: .; V: TRBV30; J: TRBJ1-2; D: .; CDR3: CAWRSGSGYGYTF; DNA: TGTGCCTGGAGGTCGGGGAGCGGTTATGGCTACACCTTC
size: .; V: TRBV27; J: TRBJ2-1; D: TRBD1; CDR3: CASSFRDSVRSSYNEQFF; DNA: TGTGCCAGCAGTTTCCGGGACAGCGTGAGGAGCTCCTACAATGAGCAGTTCTTC
size: once; V: TRBV30; J: TRBJ1-5; D: TRBD1; CDR3: CAWGPDRGPGQPQHF; DNA: TGTGCCTGGGGCCCGGACAGGGGGCCAGGTCAGCCCCAGCATTTT
size: .; V: TRBV20-1; J: TRBJ1-4; D: .; CDR3: CSASREGKLFF; DNA: TGCAGTGCTAGTCGTGAGGGAAAACTGTTTTTT
size: .; V: TRBV11-2; J: TRBJ1-2; D: .; CDR3: CASSSPSRINGYTF; DNA: TGTGCCAGCAGCTCACCTAGTCGTATCAATGGCTACACCTTC
size: .; V: TRBV4-1; J: TRBJ2-7; D: TRBD1; CDR3: CASSRSGQGTYEQYF; DNA: TGCGCCAGCAGCCGTTCGGGACAGGGCACCTACGAGCAGTACTTC
size: .; V: TRBV6-1; J: TRBJ1-2; D: TRBD1; CDR3: CASSEGGTAVYGYTF; DNA: TGTGCCAGCAGTGAAGGGGGGACAGCCGTCTATGGCTACACCTTC
size: .; V: TRBV5-1; J: TRBJ2-5; D: .; CDR3: CASSPDSHQETQYF; DNA: TGCGCCAGCAGCCCGGACAGCCACCAAGAGACCCAGTACTTC
size: .; V: TRBV6-1; J: TRBJ1-5; D: .; CDR3: CASQNSNQPQHF; DNA: TGTGCCAGCCAAAATAGCAATCAGCCCCAGCATTTT
size: medium-sized; V: TRBV4-3; J: TRBJ2-3; D: .; CDR3: CASSQDSSRNTQYF; DNA: TGCGCCAGCAGCCAAGATTCGTCGAGAAATACGCAGTATTTT
size: .; V: TRBV5-1; J: TRBJ1-1; D: .; CDR3: CASRSSPGAEAFF; DNA: TGCGCCAGCAGAAGTTCTCCGGGGGCTGAAGCTTTCTTT
size: .; V: TRBV9; J: TRBJ2-3; D: TRBD2; CDR3: CASSRTSGGPSTDTQYF; DNA: TGTGCCAGCAGCCGGACTAGCGGGGGACCTAGCACAGATACGCAGTATTTT
size: .; V: TRBV2; J: TRBJ2-5; D: .; CDR3: CASSEDRALHGTQYF; DNA: TGTGCCAGCAGCGAGGACAGAGCCCTTCATGGGACCCAGTACTTC
size: .; V: TRBV7-9; J: TRBJ2-5; D: TRBD1; CDR3: CASSLGNRGVGETQYF; DNA: TGTGCCAGCAGCCTTGGGAACAGGGGGGTTGGAGAGACCCAGTACTTC
size: once; V: TRBV28; J: TRBJ2-7; D: TRBD2; CDR3: CASSTSGGADEQYF; DNA: TGTGCCAGCAGTACTAGCGGGGGGGCCGACGAGCAGTACTTC
size: .; V: TRBV7-2; J: TRBJ2-2; D: TRBD1; CDR3: CALRDSRKNTGELFF; DNA: TGTGCCCTCCGGGACAGCCGTAAGAACACCGGGGAGCTGTTTTTT
size: .; V: TRBV19; J: TRBJ1-2; D: .; CDR3: CASSMAWGGGGYGYTF; DNA: TGTGCCAGTAGTATGGCCTGGGGGGGCGGAGGCTATGGCTACACCTTC
size: .; V: TRBV5-1; J: TRBJ1-1; D: .; CDR3: CASSLTGEGEAFF; DNA: TGCGCCAGCAGCCTGACAGGTGAGGGTGAAGCTTTCTTT
size: .; V: TRBV2; J: TRBJ1-1; D: .; CDR3: CASGGLTNTEAFF; DNA: TGTGCCAGCGGGGGACTGACGAACACTGAAGCTTTCTTT
size: .; V: TRBV7-2; J: TRBJ1-6; D: TRBD1; CDR3: CASSSDRGSYNSPLHF; DNA: TGTGCCAGCAGTTCGGACAGGGGTTCCTATAATTCACCCCTCCACTTT
size: .; V: TRBV9; J: TRBJ1-1; D: .; CDR3: CASSVQLNTEAFF; DNA: TGTGCCAGCAGCGTCCAGTTGAACACTGAAGCTTTCTTT
size: .; V: TRBV28; J: TRBJ2-3; D: .; CDR3: CASRLADTQYF; DNA: TGTGCCAGCAGACTAGCAGATACGCAGTATTTT
size: .; V: TRBV7-2; J: TRBJ2-3; D: .; CDR3: CASSDLFSGTQYF; DNA: TGTGCCAGCAGCGACCTATTTTCGGGTACGCAGTATTTT
size: .; V: TRBV18; J: TRBJ1-5; D: .; CDR3: CASSSAGNQPQHF; DNA: TGTGCCAGCTCATCAGCGGGCAATCAGCCCCAGCATTTT
size: once; V: TRBV9; J: TRBJ1-2; D: .; CDR3: CASSVGVPAGSYGYTF; DNA: TGTGCCAGCAGCGTAGGAGTCCCCGCAGGCTCCTATGGCTACACCTTC
size: .; V: TRBV9; J: TRBJ2-5; D: TRBD1; CDR3: CASSTSGTGGLETQYF; DNA: TGTGCCAGCAGCACCAGCGGGACAGGGGGCTTAGAGACCCAGTACTTC
size: .; V: TRBV5-4; J: TRBJ2-2; D: TRBD2; CDR3: CASSPPAGVTGELFF; DNA: TGTGCCAGCAGCCCCCCGGCGGGAGTAACCGGGGAGCTGTTTTTT
size: once; V: TRBV7-9; J: TRBJ2-2; D: .; CDR3: CASRSGVYMPGTSTGELFF; DNA: TGTGCCAGCAGGTCTGGTGTGTACATGCCGGGTACGTCCACCGGGGAGCTGTTTTTT
size: .; V: TRBV4-1; J: TRBJ1-1; D: .; CDR3: CASSQNQGGPEAFF; DNA: TGCGCCAGCAGCCAAAATCAGGGCGGCCCTGAAGCTTTCTTT
size: .; V: TRBV5-1; J: TRBJ1-5; D: .; CDR3: CASSLAGDSNQPQHF; DNA: TGCGCCAGCAGCTTGGCCGGAGATAGCAATCAGCCCCAGCATTTT
size: .; V: TRBV5-1; J: TRBJ1-1; D: .; CDR3: CASSLAGDTEAFF; DNA: TGCGCCAGCAGCTTGGCCGGGGACACTGAAGCTTTCTTT